This paragraph reports one T cell receptor beta chain. The antigen remains unidentified. Profiled with immunoSEQ multiplex PCR; TCRdb holds only in-frame clones, not every one. The sample lists around 85,000 clones; about 88% were seen once. This entry is derived from a study of identifying expanded T cells in peripheral blood. The study's findings and limits: Differentially abundant clones: about 1.1 between replicates, 15 to 17 at about two weeks, 19 to 20 at four.

The CDR3 sequence is 15 residues long. V shed 2 bases and J 9 bases; nucleotides not matched to a gene: 9. Germline lookup yields CDR1 SEHNR and CDR2 FQNEAQ (reference sequence). Collection occurred without any documented infections or immune events in donors. The source material was blood. This TCR derives from a person aged 18 to 70 in good health. This rearrangement joins TRBV7-9 to TRBJ1-4; TRBD1 agrees at 7 bases. CDR3: CASSLTDTGVKKLFF. The CDR3 DNA is TGTGCCAGCAGCTTAACCGATACAGGGGTAAAAAAACTGTTTTTT.